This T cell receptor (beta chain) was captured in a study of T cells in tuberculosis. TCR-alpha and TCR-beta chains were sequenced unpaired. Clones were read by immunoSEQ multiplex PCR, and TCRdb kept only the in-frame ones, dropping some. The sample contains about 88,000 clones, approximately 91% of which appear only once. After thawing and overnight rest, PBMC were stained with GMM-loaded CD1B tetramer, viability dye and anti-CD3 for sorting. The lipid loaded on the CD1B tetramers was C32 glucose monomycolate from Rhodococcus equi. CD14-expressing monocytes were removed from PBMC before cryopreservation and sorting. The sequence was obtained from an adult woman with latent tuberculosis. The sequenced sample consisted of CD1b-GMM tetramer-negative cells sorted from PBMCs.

CDR3 in amino acids: CASSLGGGVGQETQYF. DNA of the CDR3: TGCGCCAGCAGCTTGGGCGGCGGGGTGGGGCAAGAGACCCAGTACTTC. The rearrangement uses TRBV5-1 and TRBJ2-5; D may be TRBD2 (6 bases). V was cut by 0 bases and J by 2 bases, with 14 bases left in between. This CDR3 comprises 16 residues. The V gene's germline CDR1 is SGHRS and CDR2 YFSETQ.